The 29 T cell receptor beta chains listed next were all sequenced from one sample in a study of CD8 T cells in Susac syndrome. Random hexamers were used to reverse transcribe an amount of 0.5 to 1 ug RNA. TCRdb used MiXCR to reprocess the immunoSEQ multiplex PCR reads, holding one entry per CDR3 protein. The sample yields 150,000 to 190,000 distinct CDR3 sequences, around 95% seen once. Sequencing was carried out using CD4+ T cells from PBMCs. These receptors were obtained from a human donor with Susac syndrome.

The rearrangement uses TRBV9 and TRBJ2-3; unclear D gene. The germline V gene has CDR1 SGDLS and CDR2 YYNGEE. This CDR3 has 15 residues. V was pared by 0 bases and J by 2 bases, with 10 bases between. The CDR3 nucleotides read TGTGCCAGCAGCGTAGCGAGCGCATTCACAGATACGCAGTATTTT. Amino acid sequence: CASSVASAFTDTQYF.

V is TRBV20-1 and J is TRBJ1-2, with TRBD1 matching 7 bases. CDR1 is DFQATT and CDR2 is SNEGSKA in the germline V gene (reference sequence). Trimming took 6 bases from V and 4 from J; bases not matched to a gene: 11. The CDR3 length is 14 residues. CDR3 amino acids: CSADLRGRGYGYTF. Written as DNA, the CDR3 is TGCAGTGCCGATCTGAGGGGGCGCGGCTATGGCTACACCTTC.

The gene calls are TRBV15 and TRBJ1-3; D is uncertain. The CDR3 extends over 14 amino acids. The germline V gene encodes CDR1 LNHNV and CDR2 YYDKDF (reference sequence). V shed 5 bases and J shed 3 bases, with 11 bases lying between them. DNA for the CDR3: TGTGCCACCAGCCTCAGGCTTGATGGAAACACCATATATTTT. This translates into CATSLRLDGNTIYF.

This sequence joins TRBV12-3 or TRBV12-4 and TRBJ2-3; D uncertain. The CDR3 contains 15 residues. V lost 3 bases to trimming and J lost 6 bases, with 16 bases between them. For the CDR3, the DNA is TGTGCCAGCAGTTTTCCCCCCTCTGGTTTGGATACGCAGTATTTT. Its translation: CASSFPPSGLDTQYF.

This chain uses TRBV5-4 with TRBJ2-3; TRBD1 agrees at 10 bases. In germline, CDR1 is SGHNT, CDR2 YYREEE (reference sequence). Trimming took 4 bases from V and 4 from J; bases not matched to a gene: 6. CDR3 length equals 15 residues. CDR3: CASSNRQGASDTQYF. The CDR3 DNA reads TGTGCCAGCAGCAACAGACAGGGGGCCTCAGATACGCAGTATTTT.

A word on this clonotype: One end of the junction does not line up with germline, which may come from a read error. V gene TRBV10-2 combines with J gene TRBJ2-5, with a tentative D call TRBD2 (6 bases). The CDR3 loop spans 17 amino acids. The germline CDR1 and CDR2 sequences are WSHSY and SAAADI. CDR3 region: CAISPGSASPAGETQYF. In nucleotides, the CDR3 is TGCGCCATCAGTCCGGGTTCCGCTTCACCGGCGGGGGAGACCCAGTACTTC.

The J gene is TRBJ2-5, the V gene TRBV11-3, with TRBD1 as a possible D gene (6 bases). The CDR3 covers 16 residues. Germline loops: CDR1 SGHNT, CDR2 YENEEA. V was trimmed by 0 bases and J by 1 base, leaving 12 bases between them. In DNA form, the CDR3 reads TGTGCCAGCAGCTTAGATCTTTTGGACAGCCAAGAGACCCAGTACTTC. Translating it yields CASSLDLLDSQETQYF.

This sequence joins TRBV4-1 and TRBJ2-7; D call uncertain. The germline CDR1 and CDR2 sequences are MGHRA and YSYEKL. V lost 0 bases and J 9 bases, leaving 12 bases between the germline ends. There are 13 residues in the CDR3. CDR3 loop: CASSQEALTGQYF. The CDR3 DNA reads TGCGCCAGCAGCCAAGAGGCGCTCACCGGGCAGTACTTC.

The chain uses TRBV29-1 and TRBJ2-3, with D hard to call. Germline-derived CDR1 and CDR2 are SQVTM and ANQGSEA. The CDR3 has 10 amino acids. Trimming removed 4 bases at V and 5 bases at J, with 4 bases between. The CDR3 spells CSVGRDTQYF. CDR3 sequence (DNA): TGCAGCGTTGGGCGAGATACGCAGTATTTT.

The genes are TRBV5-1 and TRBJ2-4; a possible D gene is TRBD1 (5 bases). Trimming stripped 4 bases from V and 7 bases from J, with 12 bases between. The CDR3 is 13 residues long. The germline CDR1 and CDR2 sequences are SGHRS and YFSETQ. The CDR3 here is CASSLRQNNIQYF. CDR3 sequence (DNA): TGCGCCAGCAGCCTTCGACAGAATAACATTCAGTACTTC. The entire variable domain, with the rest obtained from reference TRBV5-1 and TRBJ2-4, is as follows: KAGVTQTPRYLIKTRGQQVTLSCSPISGHRSVSWYQQTPGQGLQFLFEYFSETQRNKGNFPGRFSGRQFSNSRSEMNVSTLELGDSALYLCASSLRQNNIQYFGAGTRLSVL.

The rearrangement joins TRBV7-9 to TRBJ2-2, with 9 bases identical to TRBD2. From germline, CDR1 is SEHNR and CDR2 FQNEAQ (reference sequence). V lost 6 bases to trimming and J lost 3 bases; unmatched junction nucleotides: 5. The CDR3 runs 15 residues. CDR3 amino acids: CASRYSGGYTGELFF. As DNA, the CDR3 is TGTGCCAGCAGATATAGCGGGGGTTACACCGGGGAGCTGTTTTTT.

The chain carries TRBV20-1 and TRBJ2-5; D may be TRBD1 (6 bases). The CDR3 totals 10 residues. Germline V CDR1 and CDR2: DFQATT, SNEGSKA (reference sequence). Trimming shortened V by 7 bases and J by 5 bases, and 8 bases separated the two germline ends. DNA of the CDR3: TGCAGTGGGGGGCAGGAGACCCAGTACTTC. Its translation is CSGGQETQYF.

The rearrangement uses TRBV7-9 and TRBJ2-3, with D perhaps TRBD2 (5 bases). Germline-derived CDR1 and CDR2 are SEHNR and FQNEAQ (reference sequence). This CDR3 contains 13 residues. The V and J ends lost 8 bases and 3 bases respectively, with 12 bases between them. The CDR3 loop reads CASDGVGTDTQYF. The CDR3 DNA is TGTGCCAGCGACGGGGTAGGGACAGATACGCAGTATTTT.

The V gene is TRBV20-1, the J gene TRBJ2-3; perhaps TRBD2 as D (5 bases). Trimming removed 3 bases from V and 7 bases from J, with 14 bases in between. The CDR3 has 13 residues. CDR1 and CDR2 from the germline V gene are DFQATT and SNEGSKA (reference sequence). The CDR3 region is CSASKSGMNTQYF. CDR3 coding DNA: TGCAGTGCTAGCAAGTCGGGGATGAATACGCAGTATTTT.

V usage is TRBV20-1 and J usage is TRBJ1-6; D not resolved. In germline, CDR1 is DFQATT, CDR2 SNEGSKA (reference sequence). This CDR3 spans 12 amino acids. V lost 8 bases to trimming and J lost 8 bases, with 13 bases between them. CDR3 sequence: CSLVKTDSPLHF. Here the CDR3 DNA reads TGCAGTTTGGTTAAGACTGATTCACCCCTCCACTTT.

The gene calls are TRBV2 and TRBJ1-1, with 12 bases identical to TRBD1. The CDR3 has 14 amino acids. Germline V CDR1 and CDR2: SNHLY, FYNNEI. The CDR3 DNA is TGTGGCACCGGGACAGGGGGCTTGAACACTGAAGCTTTCTTT. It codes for CGTGTGGLNTEAFF.

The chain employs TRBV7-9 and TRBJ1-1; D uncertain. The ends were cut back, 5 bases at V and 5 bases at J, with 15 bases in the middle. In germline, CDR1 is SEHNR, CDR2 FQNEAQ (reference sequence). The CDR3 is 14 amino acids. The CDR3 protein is CASSNSGSGTEAFF. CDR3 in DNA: TGTGCCAGCAGCAACAGCGGGAGTGGGACTGAAGCTTTCTTT.

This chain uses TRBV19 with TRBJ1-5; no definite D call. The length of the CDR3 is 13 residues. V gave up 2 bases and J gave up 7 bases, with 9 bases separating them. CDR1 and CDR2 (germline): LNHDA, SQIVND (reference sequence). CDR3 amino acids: CASSIRAGQPQHF. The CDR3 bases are TGTGCCAGTAGTATAAGGGCAGGACAGCCCCAGCATTTT.

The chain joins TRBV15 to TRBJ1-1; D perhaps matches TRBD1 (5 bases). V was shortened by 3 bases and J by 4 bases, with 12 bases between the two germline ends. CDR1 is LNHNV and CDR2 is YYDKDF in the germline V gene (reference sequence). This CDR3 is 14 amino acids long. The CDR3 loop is CATSSWPGTTEAFF. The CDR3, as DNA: TGTGCCACCAGCAGTTGGCCGGGGACCACTGAAGCTTTCTTT.

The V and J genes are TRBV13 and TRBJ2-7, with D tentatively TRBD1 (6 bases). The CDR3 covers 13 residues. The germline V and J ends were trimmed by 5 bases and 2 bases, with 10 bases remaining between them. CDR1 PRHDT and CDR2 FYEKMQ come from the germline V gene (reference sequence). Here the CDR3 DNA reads TGTGCCAGCAGCCGGACAGCCACCTACGAGCAGTACTTC. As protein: CASSRTATYEQYF.

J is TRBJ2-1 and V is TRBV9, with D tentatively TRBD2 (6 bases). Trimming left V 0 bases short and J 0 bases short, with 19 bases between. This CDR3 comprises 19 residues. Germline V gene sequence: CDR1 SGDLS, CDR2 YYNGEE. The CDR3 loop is CASSVGPGGSRDSYNEQFF. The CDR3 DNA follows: TGTGCCAGCAGCGTAGGGCCTGGGGGGAGTCGGGACTCCTACAATGAGCAGTTCTTC.

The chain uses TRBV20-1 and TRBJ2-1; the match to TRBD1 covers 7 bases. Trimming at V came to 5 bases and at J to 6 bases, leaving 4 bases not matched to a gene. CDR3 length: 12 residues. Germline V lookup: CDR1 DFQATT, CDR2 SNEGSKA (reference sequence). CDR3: CSASPGGNEQFF. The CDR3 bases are TGCAGTGCTTCCCCAGGGGGCAATGAGCAGTTCTTC.

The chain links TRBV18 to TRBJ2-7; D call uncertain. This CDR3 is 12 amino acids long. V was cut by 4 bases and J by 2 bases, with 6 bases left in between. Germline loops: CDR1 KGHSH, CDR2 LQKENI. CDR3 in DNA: TGTGCCAGCTCACTCCATGCCTACGAGCAGTACTTC. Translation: CASSLHAYEQYF.

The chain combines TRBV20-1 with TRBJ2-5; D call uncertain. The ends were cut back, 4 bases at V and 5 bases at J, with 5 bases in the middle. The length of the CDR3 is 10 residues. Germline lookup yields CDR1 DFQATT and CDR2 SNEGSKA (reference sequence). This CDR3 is CSATMETQYF. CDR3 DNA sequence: TGCAGTGCTACTATGGAGACCCAGTACTTC.

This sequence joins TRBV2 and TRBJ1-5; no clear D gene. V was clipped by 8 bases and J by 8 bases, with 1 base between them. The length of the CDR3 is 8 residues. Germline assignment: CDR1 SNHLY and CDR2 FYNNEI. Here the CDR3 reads CASEPQHF. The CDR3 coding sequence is TGTGCCAGCGAGCCCCAGCATTTT.

DNA of the CDR3: TGTGCCAGCAGCTTAGCTGCGGGACTAGCGGCCCTTAGCTCCTACGAGCAGTACTTC. Translation gives CASSLAAGLAALSSYEQYF. The chain couples TRBV7-9 to TRBJ2-7; 11 positions agree with TRBD2. Looked up from germline, CDR1 is SEHNR and CDR2 is FQNEAQ (reference sequence). The trim removed 0 bases at V and 0 bases at J, leaving 10 bases unmatched. The CDR3 has 19 amino acids.

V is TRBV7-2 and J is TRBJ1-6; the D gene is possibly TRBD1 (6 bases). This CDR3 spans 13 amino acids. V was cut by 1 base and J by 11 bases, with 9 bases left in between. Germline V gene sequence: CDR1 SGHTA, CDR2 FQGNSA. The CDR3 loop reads CASSLEQGTPLHF. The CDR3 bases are TGTGCCAGCAGCTTAGAGCAGGGGACACCCCTCCACTTT.

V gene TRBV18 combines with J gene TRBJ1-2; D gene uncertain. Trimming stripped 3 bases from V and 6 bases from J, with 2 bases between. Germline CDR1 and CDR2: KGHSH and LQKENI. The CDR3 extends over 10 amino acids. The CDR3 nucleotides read TGTGCCAGCTCACCCGATGGCTACACCTTC. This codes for CASSPDGYTF.

The CDR3 loop reads CASSQDRDSRFF. CDR3 DNA sequence: TGTGCCAGCAGCCAAGACCGGGACTCAAGGTTTTTT. The V call is TRBV14, the J call TRBJ1-4; tentative D call: TRBD1 (5 bases). CDR1 and CDR2 from the germline V gene are SGHDN and FVKESK. The CDR3 extends over 12 amino acids. With 0 bases removed from V and 16 bases from J, the gap between germline ends came to 12 bases.